The 8 T cell receptor beta chains below were found in one sample sequenced in a study of blood T cell repertoires in COVID-19. Profiled with immunoSEQ multiplex PCR; TCRdb holds only in-frame clones, not every one. The sample lists about 320,000 clones, 75% to 90% occurring once. Input material: PBMCs or T cells enriched from blood (not recorded which). The receptors come from a woman in her twenties or thirties who had been exposed to COVID-19.

The V and J genes are TRBV7-2 and TRBJ2-6, with TRBD2 as a possible D gene (5 bases). This CDR3 region has 16 residues. The germline V gene has CDR1 SGHTA and CDR2 FQGNSA. The V end lost 1 base, the J end lost 2 bases, and 9 bases lay between the germline ends. CDR3 DNA: TGTGCCAGCAGCTTAGTGAGGGCCCCTGGGGCCAACGTCCTGACTTTC. Translation: CASSLVRAPGANVLTF.

The chain employs TRBV4-1 and TRBJ2-3; 7 bases fit TRBD1. V gave up 4 bases and J gave up 1 base; unmatched junction bases: 2. The CDR3 is made up of 14 amino acids. Germline CDR1 reads MGHRA; CDR2 reads YSYEKL. CDR3 protein: CASSRGQGTDTQYF. CDR3 DNA: TGCGCCAGCAGCCGAGGACAGGGCACAGATACGCAGTATTTT.

The chain links TRBV12-3 or TRBV12-4 to TRBJ1-2; D might be TRBD1 (5 bases). CDR3 length equals 13 residues. Trimming left V 7 bases short and J 3 bases short, with 12 bases between. The CDR3 region is CASKGVSDYGYTF. DNA of the CDR3: TGTGCCAGCAAAGGGGTGTCTGACTATGGCTACACCTTC.

This rearrangement joins TRBV6-2 or TRBV6-3 to TRBJ1-1; D remains unclear. CDR1 is MNHEY, CDR2 SVGEGT, per germline. The CDR3 sequence is 14 residues long. V gave up 2 bases and J gave up 0 bases, with 7 bases separating them. CDR3 in amino acids: CASSYSSLNTEAFF. The CDR3 DNA reads as TGTGCCAGCAGTTACAGTAGTCTGAACACTGAAGCTTTCTTT.

DNA of the CDR3: TGTGCCTGGAACAGGGGGCTCGGGATCACTGAAGCTTTCTTT. It specifies CAWNRGLGITEAFF. The chain joins TRBV30 to TRBJ1-1; TRBD1 agrees at 9 bases. The germline V gene has CDR1 GTSNPN and CDR2 SVGIG (reference sequence). CDR3 size: 14 residues. Losses at the gene ends were 4 bases for V and 4 bases for J; bases not matched to a gene: 7.

The chain carries TRBV18 and TRBJ2-1; tentatively, D is TRBD2 (5 bases). CDR3 length: 15 residues. The germline V gene encodes CDR1 KGHSH and CDR2 LQKENI. Trimming took off 0 bases at V and 7 bases at J, with 13 bases between the two ends. DNA for the CDR3: TGTGCCAGCTCACCACCAAGACGGACTCAGAATGAGCAGTTCTTC. Encoded protein: CASSPPRRTQNEQFF.

The chain joins TRBV5-1 to TRBJ2-1, with 11 bases identical to TRBD1. CDR1 SGHRS and CDR2 YFSETQ come from the germline V gene. This CDR3 has 15 residues. V was pared by 5 bases and J by 6 bases, with 7 bases of the junction left unmatched. CDR3 nucleotide sequence: TGCGCCAGCAGGCCCGGGACAGGGGGAATCAATGAGCAGTTCTTC. Its protein product is CASRPGTGGINEQFF.

The CDR3 is CASIRIGTDTQYF. The CDR3 DNA sequence: TGTGCCAGCATCCGGATCGGGACAGATACGCAGTATTTT. V gene TRBV28 combines with J gene TRBJ2-3; D unclear. Germline loops: CDR1 MDHEN, CDR2 SYDVKM. Trimming took 7 bases from V and 3 from J, leaving 11 bases between them. The CDR3 has 13 residues.